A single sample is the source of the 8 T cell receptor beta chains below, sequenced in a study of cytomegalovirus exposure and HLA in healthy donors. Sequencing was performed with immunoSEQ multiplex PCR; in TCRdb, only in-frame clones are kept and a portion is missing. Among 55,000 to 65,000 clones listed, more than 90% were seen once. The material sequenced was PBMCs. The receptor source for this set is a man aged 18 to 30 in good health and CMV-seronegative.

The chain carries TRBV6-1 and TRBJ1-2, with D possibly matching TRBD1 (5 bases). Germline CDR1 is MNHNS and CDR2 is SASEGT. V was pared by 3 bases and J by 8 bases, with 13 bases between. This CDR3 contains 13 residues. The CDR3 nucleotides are TGTGCCAGCAGTGACATCGTAGGGGCAGGCTACACCTTC. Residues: CASSDIVGAGYTF.

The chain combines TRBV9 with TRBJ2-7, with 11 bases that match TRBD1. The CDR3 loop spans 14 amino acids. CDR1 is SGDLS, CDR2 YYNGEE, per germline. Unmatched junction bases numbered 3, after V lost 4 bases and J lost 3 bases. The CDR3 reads CASSRTGGLYEQYF. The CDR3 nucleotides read TGTGCCAGCAGCCGGACAGGGGGCCTCTACGAGCAGTACTTC. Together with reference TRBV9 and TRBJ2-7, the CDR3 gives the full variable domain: DSGVTQTPKHLITATGQRVTLRCSPRSGDLSVYWYQQSLDQGLQFLIQYYNGEERAKGNILERFSAQQFPDLHSELNLSSLELGDSALYFCASSRTGGLYEQYFGPGTRLTVT.

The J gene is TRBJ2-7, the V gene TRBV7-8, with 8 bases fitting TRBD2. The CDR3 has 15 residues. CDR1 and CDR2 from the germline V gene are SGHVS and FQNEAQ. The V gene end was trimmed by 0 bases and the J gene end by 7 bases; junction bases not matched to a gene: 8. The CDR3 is CASSLAPGSGNEQYF. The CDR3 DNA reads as TGTGCCAGCAGCTTAGCGCCGGGTAGCGGGAATGAGCAGTACTTC.

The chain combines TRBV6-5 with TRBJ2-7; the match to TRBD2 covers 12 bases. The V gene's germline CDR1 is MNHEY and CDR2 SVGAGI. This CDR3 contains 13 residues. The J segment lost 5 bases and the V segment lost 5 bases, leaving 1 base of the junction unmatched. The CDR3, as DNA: TGTGCCAGCAGTCGACTAGCGGGAGACGAGCAGTACTTC. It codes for CASSRLAGDEQYF.

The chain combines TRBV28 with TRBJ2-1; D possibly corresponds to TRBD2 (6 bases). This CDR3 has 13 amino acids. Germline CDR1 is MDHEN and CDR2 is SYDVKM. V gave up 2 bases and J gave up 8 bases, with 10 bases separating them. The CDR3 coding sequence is TGTGCCAGCAGTTTAGGACCGGGGGATGAGCAGTTCTTC. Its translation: CASSLGPGDEQFF.

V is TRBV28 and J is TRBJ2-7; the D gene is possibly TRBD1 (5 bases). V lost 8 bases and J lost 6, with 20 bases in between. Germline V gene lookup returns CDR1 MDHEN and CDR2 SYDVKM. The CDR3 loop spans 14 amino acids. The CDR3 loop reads CASLGAPLAGEQYF. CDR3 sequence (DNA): TGTGCCAGCCTTGGGGCCCCATTGGCCGGCGAGCAGTACTTC.

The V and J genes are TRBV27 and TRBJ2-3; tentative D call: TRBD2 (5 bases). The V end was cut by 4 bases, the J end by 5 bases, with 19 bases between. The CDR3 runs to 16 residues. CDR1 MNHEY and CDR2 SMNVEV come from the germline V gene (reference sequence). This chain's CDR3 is CASSSLTGLTRDTQYF. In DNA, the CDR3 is TGTGCCAGCAGTTCGTTGACTGGACTGACAAGAGATACGCAGTATTTT.

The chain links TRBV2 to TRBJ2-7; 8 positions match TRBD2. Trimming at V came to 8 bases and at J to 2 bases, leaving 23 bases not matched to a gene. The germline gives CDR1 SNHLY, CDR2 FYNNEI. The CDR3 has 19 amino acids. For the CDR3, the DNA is TGTGCCAGCGCTGGGCGGGCAGGGGAACGGGAGGGGATTACCTACGAGCAGTACTTC. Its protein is CASAGRAGEREGITYEQYF.